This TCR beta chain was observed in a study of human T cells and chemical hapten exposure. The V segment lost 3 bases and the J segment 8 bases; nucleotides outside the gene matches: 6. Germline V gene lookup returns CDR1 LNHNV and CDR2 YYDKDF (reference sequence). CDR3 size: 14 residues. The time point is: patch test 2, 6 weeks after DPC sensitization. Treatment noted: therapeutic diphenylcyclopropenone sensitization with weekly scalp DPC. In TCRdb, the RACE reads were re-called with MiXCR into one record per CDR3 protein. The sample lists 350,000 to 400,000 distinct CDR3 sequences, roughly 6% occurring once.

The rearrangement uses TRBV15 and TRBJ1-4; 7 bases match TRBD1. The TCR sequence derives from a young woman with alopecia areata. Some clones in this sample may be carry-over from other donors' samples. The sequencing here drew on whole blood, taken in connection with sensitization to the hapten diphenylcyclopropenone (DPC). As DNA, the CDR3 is TGTGCCACCAGCAGGAACAGGGGCCAAGAAAAACTGTTTTTT. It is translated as CATSRNRGQEKLFF.